A selection of T cell receptor beta chains follows, all from one sample in a study of blood T cell repertoires in COVID-19. This table comes from immunoSEQ multiplex PCR, and its TCRdb copy is limited to in-frame clones, with some not included. The table shows about 140,000 clones, with approximately 88% occurring only once. Sequenced input: peripheral blood. The receptors were gathered from a human donor in a cohort sampled during active COVID-19. The CDR3 runs from the conserved cysteine through the conserved F or W. Fields, in order: clone size, D gene, V gene, J gene, CDR3 DNA, CDR3 protein. D genes are given only for firm matches. Where a row states a size, it is once, few, many or the class of an expanded clone; other rows omit it.

abundance: NA; d_gene: NA; v_gene: TRBV4-2; j_gene: TRBJ2-7; CDR3nt: TGTGCCAGCAGCCAAGGAGGTGCCCCTACCTACGAGCAGTACTTC; CDR3aa: CASSQGGAPTYEQYF
abundance: NA; d_gene: NA; v_gene: TRBV5-1; j_gene: TRBJ2-2; CDR3nt: TGCGCCAGCAGCTTGGGGCCAACTAGCCTAAGCACCGGGGAGCTGTTTTTT; CDR3aa: CASSLGPTSLSTGELFF
abundance: NA; d_gene: NA; v_gene: TRBV6-1; j_gene: TRBJ1-2; CDR3nt: TGTGCCAGCAGTGAGCGGTCTAAGGGGGAGTCTGGCTACACCTTC; CDR3aa: CASSERSKGESGYTF
abundance: NA; d_gene: TRBD1; v_gene: TRBV7-2; j_gene: TRBJ2-3; CDR3nt: TGTGCCAGCAGCTTAGGCCCGGGACAGCTGAGCACAGATACGCAGTATTTT; CDR3aa: CASSLGPGQLSTDTQYF
abundance: NA; d_gene: TRBD1; v_gene: TRBV29-1; j_gene: TRBJ1-3; CDR3nt: TGCAGCGCCGGACAGGCCGGGAACACCATATATTTT; CDR3aa: CSAGQAGNTIYF
abundance: NA; d_gene: TRBD2; v_gene: TRBV5-4; j_gene: TRBJ2-7; CDR3nt: TGTGCCAGCAGCACTACCGGACTAGCGGGGGGGCAATACTCCTACGAGCAGTACTTC; CDR3aa: CASSTTGLAGGQYSYEQYF
abundance: NA; d_gene: NA; v_gene: TRBV21-1; j_gene: TRBJ2-1; CDR3nt: TGTGCCAGCAGCAAAAACCCCCGGGACACGGTTAGAACCTACAATGAGCAGTTCTTC; CDR3aa: CASSKNPRDTVRTYNEQFF
abundance: NA; d_gene: TRBD2; v_gene: TRBV5-1; j_gene: TRBJ2-1; CDR3nt: TGCGCCAGCAGAAGGACTAGCGGGAGCTCCTACAATGAGCAGTTCTTC; CDR3aa: CASRRTSGSSYNEQFF
abundance: NA; d_gene: NA; v_gene: TRBV4-2; j_gene: TRBJ1-4; CDR3nt: TGTGCCAGCAGCCGAGGGGGGGTTTATGAAAAACTGTTTTTT; CDR3aa: CASSRGGVYEKLFF
abundance: NA; d_gene: TRBD1; v_gene: TRBV24-1; j_gene: TRBJ2-5; CDR3nt: TGTGCCACCAGTGACGGAGGACAGGGCCAGACCCAGTACTTC; CDR3aa: CATSDGGQGQTQYF
abundance: NA; d_gene: TRBD1; v_gene: TRBV18; j_gene: TRBJ2-1; CDR3nt: TGTGCCAGCTCACCACCGCGACAGGGTGCCTACAATGAGCAGTTCTTC; CDR3aa: CASSPPRQGAYNEQFF
abundance: once; d_gene: TRBD2; v_gene: TRBV15; j_gene: TRBJ2-1; CDR3nt: TGTGCCACCAGAGCCAGCGGGGGCCAGGTTGCGCAGTTCTTC; CDR3aa: CATRASGGQVAQFF
abundance: NA; d_gene: TRBD1; v_gene: TRBV5-1; j_gene: TRBJ1-1; CDR3nt: TGCGCCAGCAGCTTGCAGCCGGGGACAGTGAACACTGAAGCTTTCTTT; CDR3aa: CASSLQPGTVNTEAFF
abundance: NA; d_gene: NA; v_gene: TRBV4-1; j_gene: TRBJ2-1; CDR3nt: TGCGCCAGCAGCCAATCAGGGTCCAATGAGCAGTTCTTC; CDR3aa: CASSQSGSNEQFF
abundance: NA; d_gene: TRBD1; v_gene: TRBV14; j_gene: TRBJ1-4; CDR3nt: TGTGCCAGCAGCCAAGATCTGACAGGGGCGAATGAAAAACTGTTTTTT; CDR3aa: CASSQDLTGANEKLFF
abundance: NA; d_gene: NA; v_gene: TRBV9; j_gene: TRBJ2-2; CDR3nt: TGTGCCAGCAGCTTGGGCGGGGCCGGGGAGCTGTTTTTT; CDR3aa: CASSLGGAGELFF
abundance: NA; d_gene: TRBD2; v_gene: TRBV6-1; j_gene: TRBJ2-1; CDR3nt: TGTGCCAGCAGTGAATACCTCAGCGGGGGAAGGTACAATGAGCAGTTCTTC; CDR3aa: CASSEYLSGGRYNEQFF
abundance: NA; d_gene: NA; v_gene: TRBV28; j_gene: TRBJ2-7; CDR3nt: TGTGCCAGCAGTTTGGGGGGACGGGTTGACGAGCAGTACTTC; CDR3aa: CASSLGGRVDEQYF
abundance: NA; d_gene: TRBD2; v_gene: TRBV7-9; j_gene: TRBJ2-3; CDR3nt: TGTGCCAGCAGCTTTGGTCCTAGCGGAACAGATACGCAGTATTTT; CDR3aa: CASSFGPSGTDTQYF
abundance: few; d_gene: NA; v_gene: TRBV12-2; j_gene: TRBJ2-1; CDR3nt: TGTGCAAGTCGCTTAGAAAAGCCTAGCGGGATACGGTTCTTC; CDR3aa: CASRLEKPSGIRFF
abundance: once; d_gene: NA; v_gene: TRBV28; j_gene: TRBJ2-2; CDR3nt: TGTGCCAGCAGTTTTGGGGGCGGTACCGGGGAGCTGTTTTTT; CDR3aa: CASSFGGGTGELFF
abundance: once; d_gene: TRBD1; v_gene: TRBV5-1; j_gene: TRBJ1-1; CDR3nt: TGCGCCAGCAGCTCCTTGACAGGGGAGGGTGAAGCTTTCTTT; CDR3aa: CASSSLTGEGEAFF
abundance: NA; d_gene: TRBD1; v_gene: TRBV25-1; j_gene: TRBJ1-2; CDR3nt: TGTGCCAGCAGTCGACAGGGGTATGGCTACACCTTC; CDR3aa: CASSRQGYGYTF
abundance: few; d_gene: TRBD2; v_gene: TRBV5-6; j_gene: TRBJ2-3; CDR3nt: TGTGCCAGCAGACAAACTAGCGGGGGAGCTAGCACAGATACGCAGTATTTT; CDR3aa: CASRQTSGGASTDTQYF
abundance: few; d_gene: NA; v_gene: TRBV5-6; j_gene: TRBJ1-5; CDR3nt: TGTGCCAGCAGTCTGACCCGGGATCGTGGGCAGCCCCAGCATTTT; CDR3aa: CASSLTRDRGQPQHF
abundance: NA; d_gene: TRBD2; v_gene: TRBV5-4; j_gene: TRBJ2-3; CDR3nt: TGTGCCAGCAGCTTGGGAGGCGGGGGGGGTGTTAAAGATACGCAGTATTTT; CDR3aa: CASSLGGGGGVKDTQYF
abundance: NA; d_gene: NA; v_gene: TRBV18; j_gene: TRBJ1-5; CDR3nt: TGTGCCAGCTCACCAAGAGGGCTGGGCAATCAGCCCCAGCATTTT; CDR3aa: CASSPRGLGNQPQHF
abundance: NA; d_gene: NA; v_gene: TRBV12-3/TRBV12-4; j_gene: TRBJ1-1; CDR3nt: TGTGCCAGCAGGCTCAGGTTCACTGAAGCTTTCTTT; CDR3aa: CASRLRFTEAFF
abundance: NA; d_gene: TRBD2; v_gene: TRBV6-2/TRBV6-3; j_gene: TRBJ2-2; CDR3nt: TGTGCCAGCAGTTTCGGGACTAGCTTGGCCGGGGAGCTGTTTTTT; CDR3aa: CASSFGTSLAGELFF
abundance: NA; d_gene: TRBD2; v_gene: TRBV4-2; j_gene: TRBJ2-3; CDR3nt: TGTGCCAGCAGCCCCTTTAGCGGGGGGGACACAGATACGCAGTATTTT; CDR3aa: CASSPFSGGDTDTQYF
abundance: NA; d_gene: NA; v_gene: TRBV7-9; j_gene: TRBJ1-5; CDR3nt: TGTGCCAGCAGCGCAGGACAGAATCAGCCCCAGCATTTT; CDR3aa: CASSAGQNQPQHF
abundance: NA; d_gene: TRBD1; v_gene: TRBV16; j_gene: TRBJ1-5; CDR3nt: TGTGCCAGCAGCCAGATTGTGCGACAGGGGGCTAGCCAGCCCCAGCATTTT; CDR3aa: CASSQIVRQGASQPQHF
abundance: NA; d_gene: TRBD2; v_gene: TRBV15; j_gene: TRBJ2-3; CDR3nt: TGTGCCACCAGCAGATCCCGGGGGGGCCCCACAGATACGCAGTATTTT; CDR3aa: CATSRSRGGPTDTQYF
abundance: NA; d_gene: TRBD2; v_gene: TRBV18; j_gene: TRBJ2-2; CDR3nt: TGTGCCAGCTCACCACAAAGACTAGCGGAGAACACCGGGGAGCTGTTTTTT; CDR3aa: CASSPQRLAENTGELFF
abundance: NA; d_gene: TRBD1; v_gene: TRBV9; j_gene: TRBJ2-2; CDR3nt: TGTGCCAGCAGCCCGACAGGGGTGAACACCGGGGAGCTGTTTTTT; CDR3aa: CASSPTGVNTGELFF
abundance: once; d_gene: TRBD2; v_gene: TRBV3-1/TRBV3-2; j_gene: TRBJ2-3; CDR3nt: TGTGCCAGCAGGGGGGGGAGCACAGATACGCAGTATTTT; CDR3aa: CASRGGSTDTQYF
abundance: once; d_gene: NA; v_gene: TRBV5-6; j_gene: TRBJ1-2; CDR3nt: TGTGCCAGCACCCCGGGCGGGCGGGGCTACACCTTC; CDR3aa: CASTPGGRGYTF
abundance: NA; d_gene: NA; v_gene: TRBV6-2/TRBV6-3; j_gene: TRBJ2-7; CDR3nt: TGTGCCAGCAGTCCCCCTCTCGGGGGGCCCTTCGAGCAGTACTTC; CDR3aa: CASSPPLGGPFEQYF
abundance: NA; d_gene: TRBD1; v_gene: TRBV5-1; j_gene: TRBJ1-1; CDR3nt: TGCGCCAGCAGCTTGACAGGGGAGACTGAAGCTTTCTTT; CDR3aa: CASSLTGETEAFF
abundance: NA; d_gene: NA; v_gene: TRBV5-6; j_gene: TRBJ1-2; CDR3nt: TGTGCCAGCAGCTTGAGACAGACTAACTATGGCTACACCTTC; CDR3aa: CASSLRQTNYGYTF
abundance: few; d_gene: NA; v_gene: TRBV7-9; j_gene: TRBJ2-2; CDR3nt: TGTGCCAGCAGCCAAGCAACGGTTAACACCGGGGAGCTGTTTTTT; CDR3aa: CASSQATVNTGELFF
abundance: NA; d_gene: TRBD2; v_gene: TRBV24-1; j_gene: TRBJ2-1; CDR3nt: TGTGCCACCAGTGGACGGGGGGCCGGGAGGGGCAATGAGCAGTTCTTC; CDR3aa: CATSGRGAGRGNEQFF
abundance: NA; d_gene: NA; v_gene: TRBV13; j_gene: TRBJ2-3; CDR3nt: TGTGCCAGCAGCCTTGGGGGGAGGGGGTGGCAAGATACGCAGTATTTT; CDR3aa: CASSLGGRGWQDTQYF
abundance: NA; d_gene: NA; v_gene: TRBV12-2; j_gene: TRBJ1-5; CDR3nt: TGTGCAAGTCGCTTAGGCGCAGGGGGCTATCAGCCCCAGCATTTT; CDR3aa: CASRLGAGGYQPQHF
abundance: NA; d_gene: NA; v_gene: TRBV21-1; j_gene: TRBJ1-1; CDR3nt: TGTGCCAGCAGCAAAGGGTCGGATTCAGGGGGGCTCAACACTGAAGCTTTCTTT; CDR3aa: CASSKGSDSGGLNTEAFF
abundance: once; d_gene: TRBD1; v_gene: TRBV10-1; j_gene: TRBJ1-2; CDR3nt: TGCGCCAGCAGCGGTGGACAGGGGCCCCGGTATGGCTACACCTTC; CDR3aa: CASSGGQGPRYGYTF
abundance: once; d_gene: NA; v_gene: TRBV6-6; j_gene: TRBJ2-3; CDR3nt: TGTGCCAGCACCGCAGGGCCGAGCACAGATACGCAGTATTTT; CDR3aa: CASTAGPSTDTQYF
abundance: NA; d_gene: TRBD2; v_gene: TRBV7-3; j_gene: TRBJ2-1; CDR3nt: TGTGCCAGCAGCTCGGGACTAGCCAACAATGAGCAGTTCTTC; CDR3aa: CASSSGLANNEQFF
abundance: NA; d_gene: TRBD1; v_gene: TRBV15; j_gene: TRBJ2-5; CDR3nt: TGTGCCACCAGCAGAGGGTTTGGGGACAGACAAGAGACCCAGTACTTC; CDR3aa: CATSRGFGDRQETQYF
abundance: NA; d_gene: NA; v_gene: TRBV12-3/TRBV12-4; j_gene: TRBJ2-1; CDR3nt: TGTGCCAGCAGCGGGCGGGACGGTGAGCAGTTCTTC; CDR3aa: CASSGRDGEQFF
abundance: NA; d_gene: NA; v_gene: TRBV6-4; j_gene: TRBJ2-1; CDR3nt: TGTGCCAGCAGCGCGAGCGGAGCCTCCTACAATGAGCAGTTCTTC; CDR3aa: CASSASGASYNEQFF
abundance: NA; d_gene: NA; v_gene: TRBV28; j_gene: TRBJ1-1; CDR3nt: TGTGCCAGCAGTTCAACAGGAACGAACACTGAAGCTTTCTTT; CDR3aa: CASSSTGTNTEAFF
abundance: few; d_gene: NA; v_gene: TRBV7-2; j_gene: TRBJ1-3; CDR3nt: TGTGCCAGCAGCTTGGGGGCGAGTGGAAACACCATATATTTT; CDR3aa: CASSLGASGNTIYF